This section outlines one TCR beta chain sequence together with its context. The antigen is undetermined. Other DNA sequences in this specimen translate into the identical CDR3. These data belong to a study of cytomegalovirus exposure and HLA in healthy donors. Study-wide background: Prior work identified 120 million or so unique TCR beta sequences in 150 million to 200 million T cells.

Findings and caveats of the study: Owing to their indistinguishability, certain V segments, notably TRBV6-2 and TRBV6-3, were excluded.

Germline assignment: CDR1 SGHVS and CDR2 FQNEAQ. Trimming took 5 bases from V and 1 from J; bases not matched to a gene: 3. The CDR3 runs to 14 residues. Researchers ran the PCR with 60 Vbeta and 13 Jbeta primers. The data were produced by immunoSEQ multiplex PCR, yet TCRdb's version contains in-frame clones alone and is incomplete. The repertoire holds about 170,000 clones, with more than 75% as singletons. The receptor's source is a man in his late teens or twenties in good health and CMV-seropositive. The chain combines TRBV7-8 with TRBJ1-1; 8 nucleotides agree with TRBD1. The sequenced sample consisted of PBMCs. The CDR3 sequence: CASSLTGGNTEAFF. CDR3 coding DNA: TGTGCCAGCAGCCTCACAGGGGGGAACACTGAAGCTTTCTTT.